This T cell receptor beta chain appears in the sequencing data of a study of post-analysis software for immune sequencing data. Study at large: Relapsing-remitting, secondary progressive and progressive-relapsing forms made up the multiple sclerosis disease courses.

Concerning this clonotype: Its antigen is as yet unknown.

Included in the TCR beta cDNA libraries were unique molecular identifiers. T cells, roughly 0.85 to 10 million of them, yielded roughly 550,000 cDNA molecules. Using its own MiXCR run on the PCR reads, TCRdb lists one record per CDR3 protein. Among hundreds of thousands of distinct CDR3 sequences, approximately 60% were seen once, and the ten largest hold roughly 10%. Findings and caveats of the study: Batch-matched samples strongly co-clustered by F measure. The normalized Chao1 diversity of multiple sclerosis patients was significantly lower than that of controls. Roughly five TRBV segments were more frequent in patients than controls; TRBV5-6, TRBV5-1 and TRBV20-1 belonged to this group.

This CDR3 contains 16 residues. Germline V gives CDR1 ENHRY, CDR2 SYGVKD. V lost 0 bases to trimming and J lost 6 bases, with 14 bases between them. The chain links TRBV10-3 to TRBJ1-4; TRBD1 might be the D (6 bases). This TCR was recovered from a girl aged 2-10 years with multiple sclerosis. Sequencing was done on a sample of blood. CDR3 in DNA: TGTGCCATCAGTGAGTCATCACAGGGAAGCGATGAAAAACTGTTTTTT. Its protein product is CAISESSQGSDEKLFF.